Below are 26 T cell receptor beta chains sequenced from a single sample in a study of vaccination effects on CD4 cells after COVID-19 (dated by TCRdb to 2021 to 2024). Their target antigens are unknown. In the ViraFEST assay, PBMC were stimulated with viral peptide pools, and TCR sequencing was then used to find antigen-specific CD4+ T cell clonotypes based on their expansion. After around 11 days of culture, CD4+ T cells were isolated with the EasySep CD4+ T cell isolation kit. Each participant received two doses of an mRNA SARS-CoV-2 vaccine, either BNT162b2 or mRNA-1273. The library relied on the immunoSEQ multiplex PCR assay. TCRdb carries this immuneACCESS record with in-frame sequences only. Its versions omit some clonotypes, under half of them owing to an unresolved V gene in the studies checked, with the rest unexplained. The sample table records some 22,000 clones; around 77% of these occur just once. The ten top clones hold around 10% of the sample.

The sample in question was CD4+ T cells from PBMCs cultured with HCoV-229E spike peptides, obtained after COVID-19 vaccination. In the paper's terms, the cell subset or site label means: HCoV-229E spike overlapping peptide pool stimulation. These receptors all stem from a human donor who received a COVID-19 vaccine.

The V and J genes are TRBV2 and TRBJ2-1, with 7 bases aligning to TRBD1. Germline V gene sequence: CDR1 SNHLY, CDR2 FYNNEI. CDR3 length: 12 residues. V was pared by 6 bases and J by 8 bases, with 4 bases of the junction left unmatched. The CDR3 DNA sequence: TGTGCCAGCAGGACAGGGTGGGATGAGCAGTTCTTC. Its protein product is CASRTGWDEQFF. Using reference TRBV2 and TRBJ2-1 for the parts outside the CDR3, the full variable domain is EPEVTQTPSHQVTQMGQEVILRCVPISNHLYFYWYRQILGQKVEFLVSFYNNEISEKSEIFDDQFSVERPDGSNFTLKIRSTKLEDSAMYFCASRTGWDEQFFGPGTRLTVL.

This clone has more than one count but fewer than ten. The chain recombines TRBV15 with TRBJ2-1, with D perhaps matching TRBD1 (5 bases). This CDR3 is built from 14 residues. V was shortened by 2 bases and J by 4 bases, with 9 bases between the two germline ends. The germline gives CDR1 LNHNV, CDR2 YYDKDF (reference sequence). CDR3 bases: TGTGCCACCAGCAGACTCGACAGATACAATGAGCAGTTCTTC. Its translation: CATSRLDRYNEQFF. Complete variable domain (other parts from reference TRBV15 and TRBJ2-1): DAMVIQNPRYQVTQFGKPVTLSCSQTLNHNVMYWYQQKSSQAPKLLFHYYDKDFNNEADTPDNFQSRRPNTSFCFLDIRSPGLGDTAMYLCATSRLDRYNEQFFGPGTRLTVL.

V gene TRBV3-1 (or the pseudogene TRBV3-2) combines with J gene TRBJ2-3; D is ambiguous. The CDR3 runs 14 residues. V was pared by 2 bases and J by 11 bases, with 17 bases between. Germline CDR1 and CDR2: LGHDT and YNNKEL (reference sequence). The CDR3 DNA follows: TGTGCCAGCAGCCAACGTCCCGCCCCGAGTCAGCAGTATTTT. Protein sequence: CASSQRPAPSQQYF.

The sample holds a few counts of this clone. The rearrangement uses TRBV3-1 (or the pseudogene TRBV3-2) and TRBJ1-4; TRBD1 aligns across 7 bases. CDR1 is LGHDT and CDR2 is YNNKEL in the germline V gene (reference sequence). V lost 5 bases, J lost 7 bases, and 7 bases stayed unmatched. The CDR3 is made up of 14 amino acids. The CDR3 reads CASSSDRAGEKLFF. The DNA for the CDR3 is TGTGCCAGCAGCAGCGACAGGGCGGGTGAAAAACTGTTTTTT.

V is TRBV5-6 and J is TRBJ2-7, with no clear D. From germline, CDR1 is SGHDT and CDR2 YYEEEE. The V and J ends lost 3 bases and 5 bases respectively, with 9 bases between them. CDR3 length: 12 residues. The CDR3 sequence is CASSWRFDEQYF. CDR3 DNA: TGTGCCAGCAGCTGGCGGTTTGACGAGCAGTACTTC.

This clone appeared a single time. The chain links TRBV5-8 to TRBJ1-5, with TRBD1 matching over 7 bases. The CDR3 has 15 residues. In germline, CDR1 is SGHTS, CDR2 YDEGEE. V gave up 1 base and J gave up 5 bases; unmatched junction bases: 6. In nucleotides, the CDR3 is TGTGCCAGCAGCTTGTACAGGGGAGGGGATCAGCCCCAGCATTTT. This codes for CASSLYRGGDQPQHF. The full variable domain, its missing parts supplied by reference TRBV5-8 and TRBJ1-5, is EAGVTQSPTHLIKTRGQQATLRCSPISGHTSVYWYQQALGLGLQFLLWYDEGEERNRGNFPPRFSGRQFPNYSSELNVNALELEDSALYLCASSLYRGGDQPQHFGDGTRLSIL.

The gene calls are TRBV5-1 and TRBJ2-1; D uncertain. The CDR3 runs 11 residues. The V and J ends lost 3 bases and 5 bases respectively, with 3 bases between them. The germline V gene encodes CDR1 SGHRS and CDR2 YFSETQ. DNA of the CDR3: TGCGCCAGCAGCTCAAACAATGAGCAGTTCTTC. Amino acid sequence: CASSSNNEQFF.

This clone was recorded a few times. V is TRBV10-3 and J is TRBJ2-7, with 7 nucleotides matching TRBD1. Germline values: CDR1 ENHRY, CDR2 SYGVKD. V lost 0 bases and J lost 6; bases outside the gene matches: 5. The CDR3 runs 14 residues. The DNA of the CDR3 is TGTGCCATCAGTGAGTCGACAGGGTCAGCCGAGCAGTACTTC. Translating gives CAISESTGSAEQYF.

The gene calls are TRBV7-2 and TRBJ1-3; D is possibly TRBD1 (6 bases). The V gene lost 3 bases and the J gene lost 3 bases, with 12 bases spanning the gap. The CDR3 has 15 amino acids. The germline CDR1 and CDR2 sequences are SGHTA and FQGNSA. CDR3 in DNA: TGTGCCAGCAGCTTTTCCGGGACACGTGGAAACACCATATATTTT. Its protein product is CASSFSGTRGNTIYF.

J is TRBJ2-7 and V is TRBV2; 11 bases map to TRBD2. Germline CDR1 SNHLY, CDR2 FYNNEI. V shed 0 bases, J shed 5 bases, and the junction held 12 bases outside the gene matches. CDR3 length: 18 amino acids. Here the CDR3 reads CASSEAELAGDLRDEQYF. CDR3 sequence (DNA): TGTGCCAGCAGTGAAGCGGAACTAGCGGGGGACCTCAGGGACGAGCAGTACTTC.

The CDR3 is CASSYRGFGNTIYF. For the CDR3, the DNA is TGTGCCAGCAGTTACAGGGGATTTGGAAACACCATATATTTT. The genes are TRBV6-2 or TRBV6-3 and TRBJ1-3; tentatively, D is TRBD1 (5 bases). From germline, CDR1 is MNHEY and CDR2 SVGEGT. V dropped 2 bases and J dropped 3 bases, with 8 bases sitting between them. The CDR3 covers 14 residues.

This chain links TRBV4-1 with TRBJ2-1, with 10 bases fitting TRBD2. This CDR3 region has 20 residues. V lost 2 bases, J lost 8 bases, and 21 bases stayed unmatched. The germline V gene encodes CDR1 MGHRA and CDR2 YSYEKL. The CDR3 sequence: CASSQKSLISSGGAKDEQFF. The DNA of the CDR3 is TGCGCCAGCAGCCAAAAATCCCTTATCTCGAGCGGGGGGGCGAAGGATGAGCAGTTCTTC.

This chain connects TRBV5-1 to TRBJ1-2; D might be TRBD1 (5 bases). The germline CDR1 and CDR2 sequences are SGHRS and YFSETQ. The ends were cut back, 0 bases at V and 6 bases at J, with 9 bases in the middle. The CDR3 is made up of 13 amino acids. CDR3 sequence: CASSLAGRDGYTF. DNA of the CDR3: TGCGCCAGCAGCTTGGCAGGGAGAGATGGCTACACCTTC.

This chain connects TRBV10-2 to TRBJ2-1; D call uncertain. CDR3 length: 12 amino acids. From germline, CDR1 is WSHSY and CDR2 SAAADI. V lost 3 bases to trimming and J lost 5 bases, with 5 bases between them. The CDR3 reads CASSEGNNEQFF. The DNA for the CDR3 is TGCGCCAGCAGTGAAGGTAACAATGAGCAGTTCTTC.

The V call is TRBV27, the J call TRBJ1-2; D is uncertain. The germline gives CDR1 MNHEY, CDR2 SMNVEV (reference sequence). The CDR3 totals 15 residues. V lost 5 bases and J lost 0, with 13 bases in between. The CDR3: CASSPSNGANYGYTF. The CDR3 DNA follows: TGTGCCAGCAGTCCCTCAAATGGAGCTAACTATGGCTACACCTTC.

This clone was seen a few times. The CDR3 reads CASSLGGTALLNNEQFF. CDR3 sequence (DNA): TGTGCCAGCAGCTTAGGGGGGACAGCGCTTCTCAACAATGAGCAGTTCTTC. The gene calls are TRBV11-2 and TRBJ2-1, with 7 positions matching TRBD1. Germline lookup yields CDR1 SGHAT and CDR2 FQNNGV. The length of the CDR3 is 17 residues. With 1 base clipped from V and 5 bases from J, the junction kept 11 bases outside the gene matches.

CDR3 residues: CASSSVGGESSYEQYF. DNA for the CDR3: TGTGCCAGCAGCTCGGTAGGGGGCGAAAGCTCCTACGAGCAGTACTTC. The chain links TRBV7-9 to TRBJ2-7, with 7 bases identical to TRBD1. Germline V lookup: CDR1 SEHNR, CDR2 FQNEAQ (reference sequence). CDR3 size: 16 residues. V was clipped by 4 bases and J by 0 bases; unmatched bases: 9.

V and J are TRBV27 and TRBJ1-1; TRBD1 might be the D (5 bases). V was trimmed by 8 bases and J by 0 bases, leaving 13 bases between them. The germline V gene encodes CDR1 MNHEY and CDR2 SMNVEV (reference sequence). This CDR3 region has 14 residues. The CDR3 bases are TGTGCCAGCGGGGGGACCCAACTGAACACTGAAGCTTTCTTT. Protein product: CASGGTQLNTEAFF.

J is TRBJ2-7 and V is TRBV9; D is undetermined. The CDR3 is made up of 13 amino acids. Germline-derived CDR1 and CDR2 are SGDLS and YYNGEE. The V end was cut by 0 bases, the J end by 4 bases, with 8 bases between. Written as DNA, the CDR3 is TGTGCCAGCAGCGTAGGTGTCTATTACGAGCAGTACTTC. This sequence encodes CASSVGVYYEQYF.

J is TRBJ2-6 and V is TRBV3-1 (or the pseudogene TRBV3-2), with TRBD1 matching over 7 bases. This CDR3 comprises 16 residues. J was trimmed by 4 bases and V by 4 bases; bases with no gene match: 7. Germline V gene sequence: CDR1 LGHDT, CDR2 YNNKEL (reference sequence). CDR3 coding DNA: TGTGCCAGCAGCCGAAACAGGGGAACGGGGGCCAACGTCCTGACTTTC. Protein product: CASSRNRGTGANVLTF.

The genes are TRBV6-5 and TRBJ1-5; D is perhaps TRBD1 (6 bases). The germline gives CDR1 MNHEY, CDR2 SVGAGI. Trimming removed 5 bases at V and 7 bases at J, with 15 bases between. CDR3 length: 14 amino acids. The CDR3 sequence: CASSHEWGQQPQHF. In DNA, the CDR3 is TGTGCCAGCAGTCACGAGTGGGGGCAACAGCCCCAGCATTTT.

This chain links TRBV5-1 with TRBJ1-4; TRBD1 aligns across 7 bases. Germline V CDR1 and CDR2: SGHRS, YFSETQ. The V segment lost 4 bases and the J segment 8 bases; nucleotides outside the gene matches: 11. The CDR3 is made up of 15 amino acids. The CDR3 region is CASSAGQLNSEKLFF. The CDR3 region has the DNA TGCGCCAGCAGCGCGGGACAGCTAAATTCGGAAAAACTGTTTTTT.

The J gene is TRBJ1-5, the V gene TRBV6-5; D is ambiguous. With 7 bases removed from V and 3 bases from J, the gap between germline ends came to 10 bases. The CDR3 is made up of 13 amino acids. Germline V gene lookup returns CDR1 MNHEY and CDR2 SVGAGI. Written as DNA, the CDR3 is TGTGCCAGCATTCCAAATTTCAATCAGCCCCAGCATTTT. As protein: CASIPNFNQPQHF.

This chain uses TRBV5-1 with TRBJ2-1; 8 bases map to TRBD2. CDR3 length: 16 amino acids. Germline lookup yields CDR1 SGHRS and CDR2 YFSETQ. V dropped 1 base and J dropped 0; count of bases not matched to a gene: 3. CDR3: CASSLSGGNSYNEQFF. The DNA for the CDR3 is TGCGCCAGCAGCTTGAGCGGGGGTAACTCCTACAATGAGCAGTTCTTC.

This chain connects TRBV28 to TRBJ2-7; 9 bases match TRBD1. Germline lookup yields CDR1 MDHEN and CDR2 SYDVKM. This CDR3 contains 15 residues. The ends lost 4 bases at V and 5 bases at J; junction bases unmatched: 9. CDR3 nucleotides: TGTGCCAGCAGTTCCGCCGGGACAGGGTCGCACGAGCAGTACTTC. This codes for CASSSAGTGSHEQYF.

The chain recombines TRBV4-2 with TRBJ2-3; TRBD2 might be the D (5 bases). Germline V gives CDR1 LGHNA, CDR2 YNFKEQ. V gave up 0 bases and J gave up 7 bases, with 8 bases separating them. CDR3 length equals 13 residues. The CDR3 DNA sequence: TGTGCCAGCAGCCAAGATCGGGATTATACGCAGTATTTT. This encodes CASSQDRDYTQYF.